This TCR beta chain emerged from a study of T cell responses to AZD1222 COVID-19 vaccine. General study findings and limits: Among those given AZD1222, only five to seven were seropositive at baseline.

Germline values: CDR1 GTSNPN, CDR2 SVGIG (reference sequence). The CDR3 totals 15 residues. V was shortened by 4 bases and J by 6 bases, with 18 bases between the two germline ends. Libraries were prepared by immunoSEQ multiplex PCR; TCRdb keeps only in-frame clonotypes and omits some of them. The sample carries some 25,000 clones, 87% recorded once. As to this clone: Antigen: not known.

The J gene is TRBJ2-2, the V gene TRBV30; D possibly corresponds to TRBD2 (5 bases). The sequences come from peripheral blood, collected 28 days after the second AZD1222 dose. The source is an adult who received the AZD1222 COVID-19 vaccine. The CDR3: CAWTPRDGNPGELFF. The CDR3, as DNA: TGTGCCTGGACCCCTCGAGACGGGAATCCCGGGGAGCTGTTTTTT. The entire variable domain, with the rest obtained from reference TRBV30 and TRBJ2-2, is as follows: SQTIHQWPATLVQPVGSPLSLECTVEGTSNPNLYWYRQAAGRGLQLLFYSVGIGQISSEVPQNLSASRPQDRQFILSSKKLLLSDSGFYLCAWTPRDGNPGELFFGEGSRLTVL.